The 18 T cell receptor beta chains below were found in one sample sequenced in a study of shared clonotypes between healthy human individuals. Libraries were prepared by immunoSEQ multiplex PCR; TCRdb keeps only in-frame clonotypes and omits some of them. This table holds about half a million clones, roughly 80% found once. Sample: PBMCs. The receptors come from a middle-aged woman in good health. Some clones in this sample may be carry-over from other donors' samples.

The chain joins TRBV5-6 to TRBJ1-2, with a tentative D call TRBD1 (5 bases). CDR1 SGHDT and CDR2 YYEEEE come from the germline V gene. The CDR3 length is 15 residues. Between the trimmed V and J ends, which lost 4 bases and 2 bases, there was a span of 15 bases. The chain's CDR3 is CASSPSGGQNYGYTF. Here the CDR3 DNA reads TGTGCCAGCAGCCCCTCGGGGGGTCAGAACTATGGCTACACCTTC.

The gene calls are TRBV19 and TRBJ1-2; D call uncertain. With 8 bases removed from V and 3 bases from J, the gap between germline ends came to 13 bases. The CDR3 consists of 13 residues. From germline, CDR1 is LNHDA and CDR2 SQIVND (reference sequence). The CDR3 DNA sequence: TGTGCCAGTCGCCCCACCGAGGACTATGGCTACACCTTC. This sequence encodes CASRPTEDYGYTF.

V and J are TRBV4-1 and TRBJ1-3; D is uncertain. Trimming took 1 base from V and 0 from J, leaving 7 bases between them. CDR3 size: 15 residues. Germline CDR1 is MGHRA and CDR2 is YSYEKL. The CDR3 protein is CASSQGTNSGNTIYF. CDR3 bases: TGCGCCAGCAGCCAAGGAACTAACTCTGGAAACACCATATATTTT.

The rearrangement joins TRBV6-5 to TRBJ2-5; D may be TRBD2 (6 bases). The CDR3 is 14 amino acids. The V gene lost 8 bases and the J gene lost 0 bases, with 13 bases spanning the gap. Germline V gives CDR1 MNHEY, CDR2 SVGAGI. The CDR3 DNA is TGTGCCAGCGGTAGCGGAGCGTACCAAGAGACCCAGTACTTC. Translating gives CASGSGAYQETQYF.

This clone was counted ten times or more. The gene calls are TRBV2 and TRBJ2-5, with D possibly called TRBD1 or TRBD2 (5 bases each). Per germline, CDR1 SNHLY and CDR2 FYNNEI. The V end was cut by 3 bases, the J end by 4 bases, with 15 bases between. The CDR3 runs to 15 residues. This CDR3 reads CASSDQGLGLETQYF. The CDR3 DNA follows: TGTGCCAGCAGTGATCAGGGCCTAGGACTAGAGACCCAGTACTTC.

The chain uses TRBV6-5 and TRBJ1-5; 7 bases map to TRBD1. The germline V gene has CDR1 MNHEY and CDR2 SVGAGI. J was trimmed by 2 bases and V by 5 bases; bases with no gene match: 0. This CDR3 spans 13 amino acids. The CDR3 is CASSQGGNQPQHF. Written as DNA, the CDR3 is TGTGCCAGCAGTCAGGGGGGCAATCAGCCCCAGCATTTT.

This chain links TRBV19 with TRBJ2-2, with unresolved D. This CDR3 has 13 amino acids. V shed 1 base and J shed 6 bases, with 6 bases lying between them. Germline V gene lookup returns CDR1 LNHDA and CDR2 SQIVND (reference sequence). The CDR3 here is CASSIGMAGELFF. CDR3 DNA: TGTGCCAGTAGTATAGGAATGGCCGGGGAGCTGTTTTTT.

In this sample, this clone turned up once. V gene TRBV4-1 combines with J gene TRBJ2-3; perhaps D is TRBD1 or TRBD2 (5 bases each). V lost 4 bases and J lost 2, with 16 bases in between. The germline CDR1 and CDR2 sequences are MGHRA and YSYEKL. The CDR3 runs 16 residues. The CDR3 region is CASSLHAGTNTDTQYF. The CDR3 region has the DNA TGCGCCAGCAGCCTCCATGCCGGGACGAACACAGATACGCAGTATTTT.

The chain has TRBV28 and TRBJ1-1, with 9 bases that match TRBD1. The CDR3 extends over 13 amino acids. V lost 2 bases to trimming and J lost 7 bases; unmatched junction nucleotides: 2. Germline V lookup: CDR1 MDHEN, CDR2 SYDVKM. In nucleotides, the CDR3 is TGTGCCAGCAGTTTACCGGGACAGGGTGAAGCTTTCTTT. This gives the protein CASSLPGQGEAFF.

This clone has a single count. The chain joins TRBV29-1 to TRBJ2-1, with D unresolved. This CDR3 is 13 amino acids long. V lost 7 bases and J 5 bases, leaving 15 bases between the germline ends. Germline CDR1 reads SQVTM; CDR2 reads ANQGSEA. CDR3 region: CSAERGFDNEQFF. Written as DNA, the CDR3 is TGCAGCGCCGAAAGAGGCTTCGACAATGAGCAGTTCTTC.

About this clone itself: This likely stems from a read error, as it lies one base from a far larger clone. The chain is built from TRBV29-1 and TRBJ1-2; TRBD1 matches 9 bases. The CDR3 extends over 14 amino acids. Germline assignment: CDR1 SQVTM and CDR2 ANQGSEA. This chain's CDR3 is CSVEDRGTGNGYAF. The CDR3, as DNA: TGCAGCGTTGAAGATCGGGGGACAGGGAATGGCTACGCCTTC.

The chain combines TRBV6-1 with TRBJ2-1; D is possibly TRBD1 (5 bases). Looked up from germline, CDR1 is MNHNS and CDR2 is SASEGT. The CDR3 has 14 residues. The V gene lost 2 bases and the J gene lost 3 bases, with 8 bases spanning the gap. The CDR3 DNA follows: TGTGCCAGCAGTGAAATAAGGGGCTACAATGAGCAGTTCTTC. Amino acid sequence: CASSEIRGYNEQFF.

The chain carries TRBV9 and TRBJ2-1, with TRBD2 identical over 10 bases. There are 18 residues in the CDR3. The V gene's germline CDR1 is SGDLS and CDR2 YYNGEE. The V gene end was trimmed by 4 bases and the J gene end by 6 bases; junction bases not matched to a gene: 16. The CDR3 here is CASSPPPLGTSATNEQFF. The DNA of the CDR3 is TGTGCCAGCAGCCCACCACCACTCGGGACTAGCGCAACCAATGAGCAGTTCTTC. Full variable domain (missing parts from reference TRBV9 and TRBJ2-1): DSGVTQTPKHLITATGQRVTLRCSPRSGDLSVYWYQQSLDQGLQFLIQYYNGEERAKGNILERFSAQQFPDLHSELNLSSLELGDSALYFCASSPPPLGTSATNEQFFGPGTRLTVL.

This clone came up many times. The chain employs TRBV5-1 and TRBJ2-3; the D is unclear. Trimming took 3 bases from V and 2 from J, leaving 16 bases between them. Germline values: CDR1 SGHRS, CDR2 YFSETQ. The CDR3 spans 16 residues. DNA for the CDR3: TGCGCCAGCAGCTCCGCGTCGGGCAGACCCACAGATACGCAGTATTTT. It codes for CASSSASGRPTDTQYF.

This clone has only a few counts. The CDR3, as DNA: TGTGCCAGCAGCGCTATTTCAGGACAGGGGTCAGATACGCAGTATTTT. Amino acid sequence: CASSAISGQGSDTQYF. The chain joins TRBV7-9 to TRBJ2-3, with 9 bases matching TRBD1. This CDR3 comprises 16 residues. Trimming took 5 bases from V and 4 from J; bases not matched to a gene: 10. The V gene's germline CDR1 is SEHNR and CDR2 FQNEAQ (reference sequence).

The chain links TRBV28 to TRBJ2-1; 10 positions agree with TRBD2. J was trimmed by 6 bases and V by 0 bases; bases with no gene match: 5. The germline V gene encodes CDR1 MDHEN and CDR2 SYDVKM. The CDR3 has 16 amino acids. The CDR3 DNA reads as TGTGCCAGCAGTTTATGGAGTAGCGGGAGGCCCAATGAGCAGTTCTTC. This gives the protein CASSLWSSGRPNEQFF.

The rearrangement links TRBV4-3 to TRBJ2-7, with 9 bases lining up with TRBD2. The V gene end was trimmed by 6 bases and the J gene end by 1 base; junction bases not matched to a gene: 1. In germline, CDR1 is LGHNA, CDR2 YSLEER. The CDR3 has 13 residues. CDR3 nucleotides: TGCGCCAGCAGTAGCGGGAGATCCTACGAGCAGTACTTC. Translation: CASSSGRSYEQYF.

The J gene is TRBJ2-7, the V gene TRBV9; unclear D gene. CDR3 length equals 14 residues. CDR1 and CDR2 (germline): SGDLS, YYNGEE. V was trimmed by 1 base and J by 2 bases, leaving 10 bases between them. CDR3 bases: TGTGCCAGCAGCGTATCATCCGTTCCCTACGAGCAGTACTTC. This translates into CASSVSSVPYEQYF.